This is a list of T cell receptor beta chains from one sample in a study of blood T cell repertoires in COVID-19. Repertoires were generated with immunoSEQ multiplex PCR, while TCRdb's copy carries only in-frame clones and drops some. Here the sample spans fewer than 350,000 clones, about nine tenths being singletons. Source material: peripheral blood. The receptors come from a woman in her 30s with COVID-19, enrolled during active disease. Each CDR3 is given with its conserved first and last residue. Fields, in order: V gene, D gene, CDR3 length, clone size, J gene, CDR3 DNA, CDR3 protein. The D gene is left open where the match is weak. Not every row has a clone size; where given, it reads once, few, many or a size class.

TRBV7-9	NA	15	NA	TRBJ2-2	TGTGCCAGCAGCTTCCTTAACTCGAACACCGGGGAGCTGTTTTTT	CASSFLNSNTGELFF
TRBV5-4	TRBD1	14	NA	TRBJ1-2	TGTGCCAGCAGCTCGACAGGGGGAGGCGGGGGCTACACCTTC	CASSSTGGGGGYTF
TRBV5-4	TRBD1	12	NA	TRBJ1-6	TGTGCCAGCAGCGCTGGGACAGAACCCCTCCACTTT	CASSAGTEPLHF
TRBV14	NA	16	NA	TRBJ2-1	TGTGCCAGCAGCCAAGGGCCCATCCGGGGTGACAATGAGCAGTTCTTC	CASSQGPIRGDNEQFF
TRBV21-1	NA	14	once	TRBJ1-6	TGTGCCAGCAGCCCGACAGGGGGTCGGTCACCCCTCCACTTT	CASSPTGGRSPLHF
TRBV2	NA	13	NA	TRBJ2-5	TGTGCCAGCAGTGTTCCAGCCAGGGAGACCCAGTACTTC	CASSVPARETQYF
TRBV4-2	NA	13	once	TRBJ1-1	TGTGCCAGCAGCCATGAGGGAACACCTGAAGCTTTCTTT	CASSHEGTPEAFF
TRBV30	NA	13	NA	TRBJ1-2	TGTGCCCGCGGCGGGGGAGCTAACTATGGCTACACCTTC	CARGGGANYGYTF
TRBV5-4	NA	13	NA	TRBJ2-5	TGTGCCAGCAGCTCTCCCGACCAAGAGACCCAGTACTTC	CASSSPDQETQYF
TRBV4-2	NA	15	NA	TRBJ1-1	TGTGCCAGCAGTTACAATCAGGGGAGAGGCGACGAAGCTTTCTTT	CASSYNQGRGDEAFF
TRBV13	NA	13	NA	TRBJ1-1	TGTGCCAGCAGCTCACGTGGGAGGGCTGAAGCTTTCTTT	CASSSRGRAEAFF
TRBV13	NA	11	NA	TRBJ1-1	TGTGCCAGCAGCATCGGGGTTGAAGCTTTCTTT	CASSIGVEAFF